The entry that follows covers one T cell receptor (beta chain) sequence. Its antigen is unknown. V gave up 7 bases and J gave up 1 base, with 15 bases separating them. This CDR3 is 15 amino acids long. Looked up from germline, CDR1 is SNHLY and CDR2 is FYNNEI. It was autoimmune disease history or systemic immunosuppression that excluded patients. Data came from immunoSEQ multiplex PCR; TCRdb stores just in-frame clones and leaves some out. The sample lists some 100,000 clones, less than 85% occurring once. The source of the sample is a study of OX40 agonist ivuxolimab in advanced cancers. Study observations and caveats: CD4+ and CD8+ T cells in blood underwent clonal expansion by week 6 at 0.1 to 3.0 mg/kg.

This sequence was found in an adult with an advanced solid tumor such as melanoma, head and neck, liver or kidney cancer. V gene TRBV2 combines with J gene TRBJ2-3; a possible D gene is TRBD2 (5 bases). Sample: CD4+ or CD8+ T cells sorted from blood, taken in a trial of the OX40 agonist ivuxolimab. The CDR3 DNA is TGTGCCAGCACGGCGGGCCCAGAGGGCACAGATACGCAGTATTTT. Its translation is CASTAGPEGTDTQYF. The variable domain in full, completed from reference TRBV2 and TRBJ2-3, reads EPEVTQTPSHQVTQMGQEVILRCVPISNHLYFYWYRQILGQKVEFLVSFYNNEISEKSEIFDDQFSVERPDGSNFTLKIRSTKLEDSAMYFCASTAGPEGTDTQYFGPGTRLTVL.